The present entry profiles one T cell receptor (beta chain) with its context. Its antigen is still unknown. Assay: immunoSEQ multiplex PCR; the TCRdb copy retains only in-frame clones and omits some. The table has about 94,000 clones, around nine tenths seen once; the top ten hold about 0.28%. This sample stems from a study of OX40 agonist ivuxolimab in advanced cancers. Notes on the study in general: Clones of CD4+ and CD8+ blood T cells grew by week 6 at doses of 0.1 to 3.0 mg/kg.

CDR1 and CDR2 from the germline V gene are MNHEY and SMNVEV (reference sequence). J was trimmed by 0 bases and V by 3 bases; bases with no gene match: 4. The CDR3 has 16 amino acids. The clonotype was recovered from an adult with an advanced solid tumor such as melanoma, head and neck, liver or kidney cancer. The specimen comprised CD4+ or CD8+ T cells sorted from blood, sampled in a trial of the OX40 agonist ivuxolimab. The chain recombines TRBV27 with TRBJ1-5, with 8 bases that match TRBD1. This CDR3 reads CASSLRQGNSNQPQHF. The CDR3 DNA follows: TGTGCCAGCAGTTTGAGACAGGGGAATAGCAATCAGCCCCAGCATTTT.